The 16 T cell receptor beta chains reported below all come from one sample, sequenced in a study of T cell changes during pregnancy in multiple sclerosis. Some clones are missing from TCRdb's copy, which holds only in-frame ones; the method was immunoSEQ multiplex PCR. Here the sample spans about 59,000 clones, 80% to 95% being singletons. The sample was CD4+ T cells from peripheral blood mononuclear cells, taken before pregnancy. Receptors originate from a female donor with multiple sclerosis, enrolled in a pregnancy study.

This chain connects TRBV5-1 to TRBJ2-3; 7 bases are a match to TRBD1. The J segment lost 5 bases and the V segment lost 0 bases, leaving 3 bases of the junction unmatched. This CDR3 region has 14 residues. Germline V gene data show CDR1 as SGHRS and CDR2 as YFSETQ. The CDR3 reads CASSLEGGEDTQYF. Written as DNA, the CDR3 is TGCGCCAGCAGCTTGGAAGGGGGCGAAGATACGCAGTATTTT.

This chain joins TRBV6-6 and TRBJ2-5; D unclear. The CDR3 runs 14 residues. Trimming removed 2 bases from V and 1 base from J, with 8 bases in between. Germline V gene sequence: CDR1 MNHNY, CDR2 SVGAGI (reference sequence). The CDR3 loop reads CASSYIGFQETQYF. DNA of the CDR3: TGTGCCAGCAGTTACATTGGCTTCCAAGAGACCCAGTACTTC.

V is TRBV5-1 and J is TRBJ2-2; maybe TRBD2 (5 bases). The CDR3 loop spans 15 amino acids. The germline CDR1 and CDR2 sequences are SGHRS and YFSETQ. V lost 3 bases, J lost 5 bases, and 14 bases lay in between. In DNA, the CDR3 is TGCGCCAGCAGCTACTCGACGGGAAATACCGGGGAGCTGTTTTTT. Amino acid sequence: CASSYSTGNTGELFF.

CDR3 nucleotide sequence: TGTGCCAGCAGCCAACAGGGGGCGGGCGGAAACACCATATATTTT. Translation gives CASSQQGAGGNTIYF. The rearrangement uses TRBV7-2 and TRBJ1-3; 9 nucleotides match TRBD1. CDR1 and CDR2 (germline): SGHTA, FQGNSA. The CDR3 runs 15 residues. The V segment lost 5 bases and the J segment 4 bases; nucleotides outside the gene matches: 6.

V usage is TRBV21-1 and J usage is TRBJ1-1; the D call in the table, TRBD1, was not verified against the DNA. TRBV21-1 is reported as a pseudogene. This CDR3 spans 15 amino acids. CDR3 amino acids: CASSGQEEWNTEAFF. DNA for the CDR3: TGTGCCAGCAGCGGACAAGAAGAGTGGAACACTGAAGCTTTCTTT.

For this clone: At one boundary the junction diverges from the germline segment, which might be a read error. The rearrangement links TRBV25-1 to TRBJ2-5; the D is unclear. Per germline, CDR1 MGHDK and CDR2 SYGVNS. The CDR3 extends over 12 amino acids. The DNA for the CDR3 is TGTGCCAGCAGTGAATCCCAAAAGACCCAGTACTTC. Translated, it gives CASSESQKTQYF.

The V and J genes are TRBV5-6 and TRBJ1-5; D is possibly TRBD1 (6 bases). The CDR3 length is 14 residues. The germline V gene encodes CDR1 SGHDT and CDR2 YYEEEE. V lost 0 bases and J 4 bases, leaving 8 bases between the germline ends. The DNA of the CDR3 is TGTGCCAGCAGCTTGGGCAGGGGTAATCAGCCCCAGCATTTT. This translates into CASSLGRGNQPQHF.

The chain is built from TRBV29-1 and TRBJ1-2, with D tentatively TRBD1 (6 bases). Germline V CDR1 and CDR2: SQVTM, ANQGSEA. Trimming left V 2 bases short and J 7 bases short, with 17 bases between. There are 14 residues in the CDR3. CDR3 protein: CSVESRGQVGGYTF. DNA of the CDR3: TGCAGCGTTGAATCCAGGGGCCAAGTAGGTGGCTACACCTTC.

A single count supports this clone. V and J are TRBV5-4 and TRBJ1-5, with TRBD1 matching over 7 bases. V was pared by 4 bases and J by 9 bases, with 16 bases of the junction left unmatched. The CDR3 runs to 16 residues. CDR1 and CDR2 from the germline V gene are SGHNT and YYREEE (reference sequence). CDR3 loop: CASSPRQGESLRPQHF. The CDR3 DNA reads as TGTGCCAGCAGCCCCCGACAGGGCGAGAGTCTTAGGCCCCAGCATTTT.

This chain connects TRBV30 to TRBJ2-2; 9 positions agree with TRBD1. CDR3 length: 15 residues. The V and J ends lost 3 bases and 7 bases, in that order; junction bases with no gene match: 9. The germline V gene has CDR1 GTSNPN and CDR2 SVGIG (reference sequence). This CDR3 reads CAWSQTGGLGGELFF. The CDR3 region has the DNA TGTGCCTGGAGCCAGACAGGGGGATTGGGCGGGGAGCTGTTTTTT.

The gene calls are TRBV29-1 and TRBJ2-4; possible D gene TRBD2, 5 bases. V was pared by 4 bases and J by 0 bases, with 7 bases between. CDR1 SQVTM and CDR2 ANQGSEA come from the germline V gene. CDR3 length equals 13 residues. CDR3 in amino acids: CSVGGLAKNIQYF. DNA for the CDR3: TGCAGCGTTGGAGGACTAGCCAAAAACATTCAGTACTTC.

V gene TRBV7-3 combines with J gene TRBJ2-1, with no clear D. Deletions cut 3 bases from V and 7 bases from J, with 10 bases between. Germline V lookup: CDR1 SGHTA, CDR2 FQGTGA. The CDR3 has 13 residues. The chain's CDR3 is CASSLKGANEQFF. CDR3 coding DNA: TGTGCCAGCAGCTTGAAAGGAGCGAATGAGCAGTTCTTC.

CDR3 residues: CASSLGTGGYTF. In DNA form, the CDR3 reads TGTGCCAGCAGTTTGGGGACAGGAGGCTACACCTTC. The chain is built from TRBV28 and TRBJ1-2; 8 bases fit TRBD1. The V and J ends lost 3 bases and 8 bases, in that order; junction bases with no gene match: 2. The germline V gene encodes CDR1 MDHEN and CDR2 SYDVKM. This CDR3 spans 12 amino acids.

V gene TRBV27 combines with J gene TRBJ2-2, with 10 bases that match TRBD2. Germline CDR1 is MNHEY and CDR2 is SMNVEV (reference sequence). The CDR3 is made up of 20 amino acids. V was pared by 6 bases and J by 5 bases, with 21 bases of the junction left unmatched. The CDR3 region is CASSPLGRGLANLGTGELFF. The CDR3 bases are TGTGCCAGCAGCCCTCTCGGCCGGGGACTAGCGAATCTAGGGACCGGGGAGCTGTTTTTT.

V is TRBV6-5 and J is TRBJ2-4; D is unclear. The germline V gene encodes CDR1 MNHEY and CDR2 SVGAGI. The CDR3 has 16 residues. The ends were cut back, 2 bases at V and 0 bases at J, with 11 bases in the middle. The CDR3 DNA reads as TGTGCCAGCAGTTACCACCAACAGCTAGCCAAAAACATTCAGTACTTC. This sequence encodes CASSYHQQLAKNIQYF.

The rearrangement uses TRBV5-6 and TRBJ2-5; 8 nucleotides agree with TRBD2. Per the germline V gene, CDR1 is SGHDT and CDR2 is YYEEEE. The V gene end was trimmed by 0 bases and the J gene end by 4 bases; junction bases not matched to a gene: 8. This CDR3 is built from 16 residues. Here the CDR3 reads CASSLVGAGGPETQYF. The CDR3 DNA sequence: TGTGCCAGCAGCTTGGTTGGGGCGGGAGGTCCAGAGACCCAGTACTTC.